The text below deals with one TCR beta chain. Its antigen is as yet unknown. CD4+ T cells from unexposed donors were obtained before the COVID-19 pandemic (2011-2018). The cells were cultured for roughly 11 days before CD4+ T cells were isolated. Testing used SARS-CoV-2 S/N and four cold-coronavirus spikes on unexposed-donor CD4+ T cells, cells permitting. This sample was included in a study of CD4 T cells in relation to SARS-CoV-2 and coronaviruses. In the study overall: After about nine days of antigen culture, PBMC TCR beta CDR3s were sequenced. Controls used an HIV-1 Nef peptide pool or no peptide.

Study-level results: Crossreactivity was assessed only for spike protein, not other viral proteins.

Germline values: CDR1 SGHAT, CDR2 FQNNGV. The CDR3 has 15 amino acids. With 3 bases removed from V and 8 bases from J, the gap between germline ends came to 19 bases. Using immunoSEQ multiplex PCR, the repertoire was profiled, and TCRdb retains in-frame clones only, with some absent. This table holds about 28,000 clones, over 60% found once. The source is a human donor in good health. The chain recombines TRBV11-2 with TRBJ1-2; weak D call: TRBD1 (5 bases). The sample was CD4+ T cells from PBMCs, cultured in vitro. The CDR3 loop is CASSLAQRDLGGYTF. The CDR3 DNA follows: TGTGCCAGCAGCTTGGCCCAAAGGGACTTGGGCGGCTACACCTTC.